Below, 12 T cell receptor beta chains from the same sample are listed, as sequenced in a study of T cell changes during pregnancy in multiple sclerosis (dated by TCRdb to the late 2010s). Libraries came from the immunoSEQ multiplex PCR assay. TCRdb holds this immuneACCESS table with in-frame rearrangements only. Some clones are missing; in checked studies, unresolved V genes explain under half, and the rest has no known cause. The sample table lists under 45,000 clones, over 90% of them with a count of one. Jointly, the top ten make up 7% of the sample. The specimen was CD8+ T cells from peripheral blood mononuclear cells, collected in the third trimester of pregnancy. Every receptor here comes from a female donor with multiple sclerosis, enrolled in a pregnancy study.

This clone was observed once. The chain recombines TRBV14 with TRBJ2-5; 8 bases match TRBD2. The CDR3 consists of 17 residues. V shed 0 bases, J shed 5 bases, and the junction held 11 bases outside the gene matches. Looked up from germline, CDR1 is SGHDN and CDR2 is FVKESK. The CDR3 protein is CASSQEGSGTYRETQYF. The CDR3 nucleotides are TGTGCCAGCAGCCAAGAGGGTAGCGGGACCTACCGGGAGACCCAGTACTTC.

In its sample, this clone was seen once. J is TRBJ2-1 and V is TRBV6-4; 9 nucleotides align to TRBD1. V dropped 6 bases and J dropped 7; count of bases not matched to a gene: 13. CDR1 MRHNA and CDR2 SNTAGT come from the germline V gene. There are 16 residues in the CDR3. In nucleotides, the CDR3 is TGTGCCAGCAGCGGGACTCCGGGACAGGGAAAAAATGAGCAGTTCTTC. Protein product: CASSGTPGQGKNEQFF.

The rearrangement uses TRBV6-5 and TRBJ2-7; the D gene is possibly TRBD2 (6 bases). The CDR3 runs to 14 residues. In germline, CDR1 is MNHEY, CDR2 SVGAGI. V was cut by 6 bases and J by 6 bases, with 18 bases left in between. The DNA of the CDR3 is TGTGCCAGCAGCCCACAACAGGAGGGGATCGAGCAGTACTTC. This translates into CASSPQQEGIEQYF.

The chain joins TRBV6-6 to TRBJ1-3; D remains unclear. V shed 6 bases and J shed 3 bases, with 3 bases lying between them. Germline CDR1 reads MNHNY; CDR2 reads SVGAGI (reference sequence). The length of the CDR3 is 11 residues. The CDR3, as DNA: TGTGCCAGCAGCCTTGGAAACACCATATATTTT. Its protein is CASSLGNTIYF.

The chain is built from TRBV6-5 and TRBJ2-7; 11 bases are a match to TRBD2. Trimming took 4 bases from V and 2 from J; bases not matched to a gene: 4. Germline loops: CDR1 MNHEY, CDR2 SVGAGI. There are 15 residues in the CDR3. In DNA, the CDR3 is TGTGCCAGCAGTTTAGCGGGAGGGGGGACCTACGAGCAGTACTTC. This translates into CASSLAGGGTYEQYF.

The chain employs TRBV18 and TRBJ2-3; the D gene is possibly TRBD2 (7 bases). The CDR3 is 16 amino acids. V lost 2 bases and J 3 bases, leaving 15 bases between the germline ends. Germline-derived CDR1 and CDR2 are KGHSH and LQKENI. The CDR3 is CASSPRRGGETDTQYF. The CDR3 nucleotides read TGTGCCAGCTCACCAAGGAGGGGGGGCGAGACAGATACGCAGTATTTT.

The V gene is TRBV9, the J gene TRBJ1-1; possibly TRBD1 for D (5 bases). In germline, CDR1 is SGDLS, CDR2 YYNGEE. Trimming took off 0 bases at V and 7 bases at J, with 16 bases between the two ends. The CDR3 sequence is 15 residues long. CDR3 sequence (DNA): TGTGCCAGCAGCGTAGCCGGGGGAGGTCAGGATGAAGCTTTCTTT. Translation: CASSVAGGGQDEAFF.

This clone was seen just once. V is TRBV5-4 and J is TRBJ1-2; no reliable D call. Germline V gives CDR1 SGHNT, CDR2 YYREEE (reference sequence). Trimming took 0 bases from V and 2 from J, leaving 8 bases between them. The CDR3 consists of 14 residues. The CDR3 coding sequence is TGTGCCAGCAGCTTGGGGTTGGAGAACTATGGCTACACCTTC. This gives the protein CASSLGLENYGYTF.

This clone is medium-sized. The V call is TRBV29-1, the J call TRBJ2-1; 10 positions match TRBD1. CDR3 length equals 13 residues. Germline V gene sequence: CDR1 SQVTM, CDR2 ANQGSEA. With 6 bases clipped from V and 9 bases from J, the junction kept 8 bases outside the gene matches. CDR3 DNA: TGCAGCGTCGGGACAGGGGAGGACGGTGAGCAGTTCTTC. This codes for CSVGTGEDGEQFF.

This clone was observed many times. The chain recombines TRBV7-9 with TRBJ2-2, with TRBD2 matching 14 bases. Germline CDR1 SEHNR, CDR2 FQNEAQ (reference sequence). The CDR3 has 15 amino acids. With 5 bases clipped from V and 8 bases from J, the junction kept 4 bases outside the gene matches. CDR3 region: CASSGTSGRDGELFF. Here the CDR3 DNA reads TGTGCCAGCAGCGGGACTAGCGGGAGAGATGGGGAGCTGTTTTTT.

CDR3 in DNA: TGTGCCAGCAGCCCCTGGACAGGGGGTAACTATGGCTACACCTTC. As protein: CASSPWTGGNYGYTF. V is TRBV11-2 and J is TRBJ1-2; 10 bases map to TRBD1. The germline V gene encodes CDR1 SGHAT and CDR2 FQNNGV. Unmatched junction bases numbered 4, after V lost 5 bases and J lost 1 base. The CDR3 runs to 15 residues.

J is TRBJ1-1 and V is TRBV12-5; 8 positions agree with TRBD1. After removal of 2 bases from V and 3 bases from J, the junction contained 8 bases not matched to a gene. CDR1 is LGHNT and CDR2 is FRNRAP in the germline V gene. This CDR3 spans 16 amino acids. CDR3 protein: CASGLPDRGWDTEAFF. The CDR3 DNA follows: TGTGCTAGTGGTTTGCCCGACAGGGGATGGGACACTGAAGCTTTCTTT.